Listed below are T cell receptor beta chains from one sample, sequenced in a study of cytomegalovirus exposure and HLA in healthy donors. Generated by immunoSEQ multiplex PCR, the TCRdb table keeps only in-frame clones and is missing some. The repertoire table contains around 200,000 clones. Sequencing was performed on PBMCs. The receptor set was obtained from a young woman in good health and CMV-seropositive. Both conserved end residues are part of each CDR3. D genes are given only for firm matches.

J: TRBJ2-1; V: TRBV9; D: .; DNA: TGTGCCAGCAGCGTAGATGAGCGGCCCTCCTACAATGAGCAGTTCTTC; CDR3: CASSVDERPSYNEQFF
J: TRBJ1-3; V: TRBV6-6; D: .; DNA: TGTGCCAGCAGTTACTCGTCCTCGCAGGCTGGAAACACCATATATTTT; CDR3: CASSYSSSQAGNTIYF
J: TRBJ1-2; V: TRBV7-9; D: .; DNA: TGTGCCAGCAGCTTAGGGTCAGATTCTTTTTATGGCTACACCTTC; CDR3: CASSLGSDSFYGYTF
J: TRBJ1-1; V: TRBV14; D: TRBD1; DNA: TGTGCCAGCAGCCAAAATCTAGGGACAGGTGAAGCTTTCTTT; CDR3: CASSQNLGTGEAFF
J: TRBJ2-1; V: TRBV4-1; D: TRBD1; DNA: TGCGCCAGCAGCCAAGCAGAGACAGGGTACAATGAGCAGTTCTTC; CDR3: CASSQAETGYNEQFF
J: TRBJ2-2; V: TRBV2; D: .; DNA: TGTGCCAGCAGTGGGCAGGGGAACACCGGGGAGCTGTTTTTT; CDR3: CASSGQGNTGELFF
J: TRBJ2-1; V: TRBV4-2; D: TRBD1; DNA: TGTGCCAGCAGCCACAGGGGGATAGGCAATGAGCAGTTCTTC; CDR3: CASSHRGIGNEQFF
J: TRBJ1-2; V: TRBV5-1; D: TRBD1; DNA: TGCGCCAGCAGCTCGGGACAGGGAGTCTATGGCTACACCTTC; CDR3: CASSSGQGVYGYTF
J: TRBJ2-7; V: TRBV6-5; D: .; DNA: TGTGCCAGCAGGCGGGGCAGGGACGGTTCCTACGAGCAGTACTTC; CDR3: CASRRGRDGSYEQYF
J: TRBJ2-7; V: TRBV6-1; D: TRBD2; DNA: TGTGCCAGCAGTAAAGGGGAGACTAGCGGGAGCTACGACGAGCAGTACTTC; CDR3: CASSKGETSGSYDEQYF
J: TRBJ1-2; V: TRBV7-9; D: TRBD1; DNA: TGTGCCAGCAGCTGGGGACAGGGGAACTATGGCTACACCTTC; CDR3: CASSWGQGNYGYTF
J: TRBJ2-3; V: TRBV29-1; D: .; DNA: TGCAGCGTTTCCGGGCCCACTTCGGTACCGGGACATCCCACAGATACGCAGTATTTT; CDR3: CSVSGPTSVPGHPTDTQYF
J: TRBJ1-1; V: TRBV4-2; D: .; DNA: TGTGCCAGCAGCCAAGTGGCGGGACCGAACACTGAAGCTTTCTTT; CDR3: CASSQVAGPNTEAFF
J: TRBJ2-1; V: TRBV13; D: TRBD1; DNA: TGTGCCAGCAGCCCGTTGGGACAGGGATTCCCTGAGCAGTTCTTC; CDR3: CASSPLGQGFPEQFF
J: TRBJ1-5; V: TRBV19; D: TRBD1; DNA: TGTGCCAGTAGTACGTGGGACAGGGGATTGGGTCAGCCCCAGCATTTT; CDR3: CASSTWDRGLGQPQHF
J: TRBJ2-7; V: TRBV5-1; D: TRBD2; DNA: TGCGCCAGCAGCTGGACTAGTGGGAGTGAGGTCTACGAGCAGTACTTC; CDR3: CASSWTSGSEVYEQYF
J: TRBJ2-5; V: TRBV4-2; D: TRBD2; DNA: TGTGCCAGCAGCCAAGGGAGTAGCGGGGGTGGGGAGACCCAGTACTTC; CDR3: CASSQGSSGGGETQYF
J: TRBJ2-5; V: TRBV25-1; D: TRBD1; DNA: TGTGCCAGCAGTGAACCGGGACAGCAAGAGACCCAGTACTTC; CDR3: CASSEPGQQETQYF
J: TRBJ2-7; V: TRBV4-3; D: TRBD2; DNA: TGCGCCAGCAGCCAAGATTTTAGCGGGGGCTACTCCTACGAGCAGTACTTC; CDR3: CASSQDFSGGYSYEQYF
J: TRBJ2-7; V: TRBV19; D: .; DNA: TGTGCCAGTAGTCCCGCGGGGGCTTCCTACGAGCAGTACTTC; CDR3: CASSPAGASYEQYF
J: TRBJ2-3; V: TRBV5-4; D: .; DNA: TGTGCCAGCAGCTTGGGGAGGGCCAGTGGATTTGGTACAGATACGCAGTATTTT; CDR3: CASSLGRASGFGTDTQYF
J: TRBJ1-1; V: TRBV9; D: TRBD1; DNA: TGTGCCAGCATAGGGATAGGGGCAGGGGGCAAATGGACTGAAGCTTTCTTT; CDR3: CASIGIGAGGKWTEAFF
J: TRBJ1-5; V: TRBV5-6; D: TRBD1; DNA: TGTGCCAGCAGCCTCATGGAACGCCAGGGGGTGAATCAGCCCCAGCATTTT; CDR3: CASSLMERQGVNQPQHF
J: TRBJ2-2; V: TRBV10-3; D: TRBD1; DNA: TGTGCCATCAGTGAGTCCCTCCCGACAGGGTCCGGCTCCGGGGAGCTGTTTTTT; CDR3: CAISESLPTGSGSGELFF